This TCR beta chain originates from a study of metastatic and nonmetastatic thyroid tumors (dated by TCRdb to 2020 to 2021). With respect to the entire study: Repertoires were compared across peripheral blood and tumor or nodule tissue samples from malignant and benign thyroid patients. General conclusions and limits of the study: In both blood and tumor samples, malignant tumors were reported to have significantly higher TCR beta diversity than benign nodules.

CDR1 and CDR2, looked up from the germline V gene, are SGHRS and YFSETQ. V was cut back by 0 bases and J by 2 bases, leaving a gap of 12 bases between them. Including the terminal cysteine and phenylalanine, the CDR3 comprises 16 residues. CDR3 DNA is the only sequence kept; it has 48 bases, read in frame from the first base. This clone was seen ten or more times. Its recognized antigen is unknown. No base quality values were provided; no much bigger clone lies one nucleotide off. Before undergoing thyroid surgery, none of the patients had been given any kind of treatment. Patient clinical samples collected from the early 2010s to the late 2010s were retrospectively analysed using T-cell receptor beta sequencing. Library construction relied on PCR. TCRdb lists the instrument as Illumina HiSeq 4000. High-throughput sequencing was used to profile the CDR3 region of the TCR beta-chain in every patient. Per the original workflow: The researchers built a classifier to tell apart papillary thyroid cancer patients with distant metastasis, based on CDR3 differences among clinicopathological groups. The Shannon index was used to assess repertoire diversity, and the Morisita-Horn index was used to assess tumor-blood repertoire similarity. The public reads were quality trimmed at Q25 with fastp and then assembled into clones with MiXCR by TCRdb, keeping productive beta chains. These V and J calls derive from TCRdb rather than the authors' analysis. This sample has about 64,000 clones in its table, and about 4% of those were observed once. About a fifth of the sample rests with the top ten.

This TCR was sampled from a female donor with papillary thyroid cancer or a benign thyroid nodule (not recorded which). Some clones in this sample may be carry-over from other donors' samples. The rearrangement combines TRBV5-1 with TRBJ2-1, with a tentative D gene TRBD2 over 5 matching bases. The sequenced sample was blood. The DNA is TGCGCCAGCAGCTTGGGGACTGGAGACCCCTACAATGAGCAGTTCTTC. Translation gives CASSLGTGDPYNEQFF.